These 28 T cell receptor beta chains were all obtained from the same sample, sequenced in a study of shared clonotypes between healthy human individuals. Clones were sequenced by immunoSEQ multiplex PCR, and TCRdb holds only the in-frame ones, with some missing. The sample has about 1.5 million clones, 98% seen once. The sequencing input was naive CD4+ T cells sorted from blood. Subset given: CD45RA+ positively selected. All receptors come from a young man in good health.

This rearrangement joins TRBV28 to TRBJ2-3; the match to TRBD2 covers 7 bases. The V segment lost 8 bases and the J segment 5 bases; nucleotides outside the gene matches: 13. Looked up from germline, CDR1 is MDHEN and CDR2 is SYDVKM. The length of the CDR3 is 15 residues. CDR3: CASFVGGGRRDTQYF. The CDR3, as DNA: TGTGCCAGCTTTGTTGGGGGAGGGAGAAGAGATACGCAGTATTTT.

This clone was picked up a small number of times. Other DNA sequences in the same sample also yield this CDR3. This rearrangement joins TRBV9 to TRBJ2-3; no clear D gene. V lost 4 bases, J lost 0 bases, and 3 bases lay in between. From germline, CDR1 is SGDLS and CDR2 YYNGEE. This CDR3 has 12 amino acids. For the CDR3, the DNA is TGTGCCAGCAGCCCGAGCACAGATACGCAGTATTTT. Amino acids: CASSPSTDTQYF.

The gene calls are TRBV4-3 and TRBJ2-4; maybe TRBD1 (5 bases). Germline CDR1 reads LGHNA; CDR2 reads YSLEER. V was trimmed by 0 bases and J by 11 bases, leaving 11 bases between them. The CDR3 loop spans 13 amino acids. CDR3 nucleotides: TGCGCCAGCAGCCAAGATTTTCAAGGGGTTCAGTACTTC. This gives the protein CASSQDFQGVQYF.

The chain carries TRBV2 and TRBJ2-4, with 11 bases aligning to TRBD1. Trimming removed 6 bases from V and 1 base from J; junction bases left unmatched: 2. Germline-derived CDR1 and CDR2 are SNHLY and FYNNEI. This CDR3 contains 15 residues. The DNA for the CDR3 is TGTGCCAGCAGGGACAGGGGGCCTGCCAAAAACATTCAGTACTTC. Translating gives CASRDRGPAKNIQYF.

The gene calls are TRBV30 and TRBJ2-3; no clear D. The CDR3 has 15 residues. Germline V gene data show CDR1 as GTSNPN and CDR2 as SVGIG (reference sequence). V shed 8 bases and J shed 3 bases, with 21 bases lying between them. The CDR3, as DNA: TGTGCCCTAACCGTGGGTCAAACTCGAACAGATACGCAGTATTTT. It is translated as CALTVGQTRTDTQYF.

The rearrangement uses TRBV5-8 and TRBJ1-5, with 9 bases aligning to TRBD1. Germline lookup yields CDR1 SGHTS and CDR2 YDEGEE. The J segment lost 7 bases and the V segment lost 4 bases, leaving 12 bases of the junction unmatched. The CDR3 is 16 amino acids. The CDR3 is CASSLDTGGAFQPQHF. The CDR3 coding sequence is TGTGCCAGCAGCCTAGACACAGGGGGCGCTTTCCAGCCCCAGCATTTT.

The V gene is TRBV10-1, the J gene TRBJ2-1, with D perhaps being TRBD1 or TRBD2 (6 bases each). V shed 4 bases and J shed 10 bases, with 14 bases lying between them. In germline, CDR1 is WNHNN, CDR2 SYGVQD (reference sequence). The CDR3 has 13 amino acids. CDR3 protein: CASSGTRGGEQFF. DNA for the CDR3: TGCGCCAGCAGTGGGACCAGGGGAGGAGAGCAGTTCTTC.

V and J are TRBV6-1 and TRBJ2-7; D not certain. Germline assignment: CDR1 MNHNS and CDR2 SASEGT. Trimming stripped 4 bases from V and 3 bases from J, with 28 bases between. The CDR3 is 19 amino acids. CDR3 amino acids: CASSGGLSVAPWKGYEQYF. CDR3 DNA: TGTGCCAGCAGTGGCGGTCTATCGGTTGCCCCATGGAAAGGCTACGAGCAGTACTTC.

The chain carries TRBV2 and TRBJ1-5; D unclear. This CDR3 spans 16 amino acids. V gave up 7 bases and J gave up 7 bases, with 23 bases separating them. Germline V gene lookup returns CDR1 SNHLY and CDR2 FYNNEI. CDR3 nucleotide sequence: TGTGCCAGCAAGGGAGACCAAGGAGGTTTCTTGCAGCCCCAGCATTTT. The encoded protein is CASKGDQGGFLQPQHF.

The V and J genes are TRBV28 and TRBJ2-7; 9 nucleotides agree with TRBD1. The CDR3 is 15 amino acids. CDR1 and CDR2 from the germline V gene are MDHEN and SYDVKM. Germline trimming cut 5 bases from V and 2 bases from J; bases unmatched to any gene: 7. The CDR3 is CASSAHRGRPYEQYF. CDR3 coding DNA: TGTGCCAGCAGTGCCCACAGGGGGCGCCCCTACGAGCAGTACTTC. The entire variable domain, with the rest obtained from reference TRBV28 and TRBJ2-7, is as follows: DVKVTQSSRYLVKRTGEKVFLECVQDMDHENMFWYRQDPGLGLRLIYFSYDVKMKEKGDIPEGYSVSREKKERFSLILESASTNQTSMYLCASSAHRGRPYEQYFGPGTRLTVT.

This chain links TRBV9 with TRBJ2-3; 8 nucleotides agree with TRBD1. In germline, CDR1 is SGDLS, CDR2 YYNGEE. The V segment lost 0 bases and the J segment 1 base; nucleotides outside the gene matches: 7. The CDR3 length is 17 residues. The CDR3 bases are TGTGCCAGCAGCGTAGAAGCAGGGGGCGGCGGCACAGATACGCAGTATTTT. Translating it yields CASSVEAGGGGTDTQYF.

The chain recombines TRBV7-9 with TRBJ2-3; D gene unclear. Trimming removed 2 bases at V and 0 bases at J, with 3 bases between. The CDR3 loop spans 13 amino acids. Per the germline V gene, CDR1 is SEHNR and CDR2 is FQNEAQ (reference sequence). The CDR3 spells CASSLPSTDTQYF. CDR3 nucleotide sequence: TGTGCCAGCAGCTTACCAAGCACAGATACGCAGTATTTT. The variable domain in full, with the rest retrieved from reference TRBV7-9 and TRBJ2-3, is DTGVSQNPRHKITKRGQNVTFRCDPISEHNRLYWYRQTLGQGPEFLTYFQNEAQLEKSRLLSDRFSAERPKGSFSTLEIQRTEQGDSAMYLCASSLPSTDTQYFGPGTRLTVL.

The chain combines TRBV7-7 with TRBJ2-7, with D hard to call. The CDR3 runs to 11 residues. Germline V gene data show CDR1 as SSHAT and CDR2 as FNYEAQ (reference sequence). Trimming pared 2 bases from V and 9 bases from J, leaving 8 bases between. CDR3 DNA: TGTGCCAGCAGCTTACTTTTAGTGCAGTACTTC. Translated: CASSLLLVQYF.

CDR3 protein: CASSIPPAGVRFF. Here the CDR3 DNA reads TGTGCCAGTAGTATCCCCCCAGCGGGAGTTAGGTTCTTC. The chain employs TRBV19 and TRBJ2-1; TRBD2 matches at 8 bases. The CDR3 extends over 13 amino acids. The junction had 10 bases not matched to a gene; V was cut back by 3 bases and J by 15 bases. CDR1 is LNHDA, CDR2 SQIVND, per germline (reference sequence).

The CDR3 spells CASSSGAGGMWYF. The DNA of the CDR3 is TGTGCCAGCAGTTCTGGGGCGGGAGGAATGTGGTATTTT. The genes are TRBV7-9 and TRBJ2-3; the match to TRBD2 covers 8 bases. V was pared by 6 bases and J by 14 bases, with 13 bases of the junction left unmatched. The length of the CDR3 is 13 residues. Germline V CDR1 and CDR2: SEHNR, FQNEAQ (reference sequence).

The V call is TRBV28, the J call TRBJ1-1; D might be TRBD1 (6 bases). The germline V and J ends were trimmed by 4 bases and 9 bases, with 12 bases remaining between them. CDR1 and CDR2 from the germline V gene are MDHEN and SYDVKM. The CDR3 totals 12 residues. The CDR3 is CASSSPGHQAFF. The CDR3 bases are TGTGCCAGCAGTTCGCCGGGACACCAAGCTTTCTTT.

The V and J genes are TRBV6-5 and TRBJ2-7; a weak D match, TRBD1 (6 bases). The germline gives CDR1 MNHEY, CDR2 SVGAGI. This CDR3 region has 14 residues. V was pared by 4 bases and J by 4 bases, with 14 bases between. CDR3 amino acids: CASSSRQGWYEQYF. CDR3 sequence (DNA): TGTGCCAGCAGTTCACGCCAGGGGTGGTACGAGCAGTACTTC.

The CDR3 nucleotides are TGTGCCAGCAGTTTCCCCATGGGGATGGGCTACGAGCAGTACTTC. As protein: CASSFPMGMGYEQYF. The J gene is TRBJ2-7, the V gene TRBV28; D is uncertain. Trimming removed 3 bases at V and 3 bases at J, with 15 bases between. The CDR3 covers 15 residues. CDR1 MDHEN and CDR2 SYDVKM come from the germline V gene.

The J gene is TRBJ2-7, the V gene TRBV5-4, with TRBD1 matching over 10 bases. The trim removed 4 bases at V and 1 base at J, leaving 5 bases unmatched. The CDR3 extends over 15 amino acids. The V gene's germline CDR1 is SGHNT and CDR2 YYREEE (reference sequence). The CDR3 nucleotides are TGTGCCAGCAGCCTTGGACAGGGGGTTTCCTACGAGCAGTACTTC. The encoded protein is CASSLGQGVSYEQYF.

V gene TRBV5-4 combines with J gene TRBJ2-2; 9 bases map to TRBD2. Germline CDR1 reads SGHNT; CDR2 reads YYREEE (reference sequence). The CDR3 runs to 17 residues. After removal of 1 base from V and 0 bases from J, the junction contained 4 bases not matched to a gene. This CDR3 reads CASSLSKREANTGELFF. The CDR3 DNA reads as TGTGCCAGCAGCTTGTCTAAGCGGGAGGCGAACACCGGGGAGCTGTTTTTT.

The V call is TRBV30, the J call TRBJ2-7, with D possibly being TRBD2 (6 bases). Trimming left V 0 bases short and J 7 bases short, with 28 bases between. Germline V lookup: CDR1 GTSNPN, CDR2 SVGIG (reference sequence). The CDR3 extends over 18 amino acids. Here the CDR3 reads CAWSVRFQSIADLREQYF. The CDR3 region has the DNA TGTGCCTGGAGTGTTAGATTTCAGTCTATAGCGGACCTTCGGGAGCAGTACTTC.

The chain carries TRBV7-2 and TRBJ2-5; perhaps D is TRBD1 or TRBD2 (6 bases each). V dropped 3 bases and J dropped 10 bases, with 12 bases sitting between them. Germline V lookup: CDR1 SGHTA, CDR2 FQGNSA. The CDR3 covers 12 residues. CDR3 loop: CASSFRRGVQYF. CDR3 nucleotides: TGTGCCAGCAGCTTCAGAAGGGGGGTCCAGTACTTC.

The chain uses TRBV5-4 and TRBJ2-5; 13 bases fit TRBD2. The CDR3 covers 16 residues. CDR1 and CDR2 (germline): SGHNT, YYREEE (reference sequence). Germline trimming cut 4 bases from V and 5 bases from J; bases unmatched to any gene: 8. This chain's CDR3 is CASSPRTSGRAETQYF. In nucleotides, the CDR3 is TGTGCCAGCAGCCCACGGACTAGCGGGAGAGCGGAGACCCAGTACTTC.

The rearrangement joins TRBV5-4 to TRBJ2-1, with 7 bases matching TRBD2. J was trimmed by 10 bases and V by 4 bases; bases with no gene match: 8. Germline loops: CDR1 SGHNT, CDR2 YYREEE (reference sequence). The CDR3 is 13 amino acids. CDR3 region: CASSKAGTNEQFF. The CDR3 DNA reads TGTGCCAGCAGCAAAGCGGGAACCAACGAGCAGTTCTTC.

This chain joins TRBV30 and TRBJ1-1; no clear D gene. CDR3 length equals 14 residues. Germline V lookup: CDR1 GTSNPN, CDR2 SVGIG (reference sequence). V lost 6 bases to trimming and J lost 8 bases, with 22 bases between them. CDR3 in amino acids: CACGTIGSSVEAFF. In DNA form, the CDR3 reads TGTGCCTGTGGAACGATAGGGTCCTCGGTCGAAGCTTTCTTT.

V gene TRBV28 combines with J gene TRBJ2-2; 12 bases match TRBD2. The junction had 4 bases not matched to a gene; V was cut back by 5 bases and J by 6 bases. CDR1 is MDHEN, CDR2 SYDVKM, per germline. The CDR3 has 15 amino acids. CDR3: CASSRLAGVAGELFF. In nucleotides, the CDR3 is TGTGCCAGCAGTAGACTAGCGGGAGTCGCCGGGGAGCTGTTTTTT.

This sequence joins TRBV7-2 and TRBJ2-5; the D gene could be TRBD1 or TRBD2 (6 bases each). V lost 3 bases, J lost 4 bases, and 18 bases lay in between. The CDR3 spans 16 residues. Germline loops: CDR1 SGHTA, CDR2 FQGNSA. The CDR3 is CASSLGGHTTTETQYF. The CDR3 region has the DNA TGTGCCAGCAGCTTGGGGGGACACACGACCACAGAGACCCAGTACTTC.

V usage is TRBV11-3 and J usage is TRBJ2-7; weak D call: TRBD2 (5 bases). Germline CDR1 and CDR2: SGHNT and YENEEA. The V gene lost 1 base and the J gene lost 0 bases, with 10 bases spanning the gap. CDR3 size: 15 residues. The CDR3 protein is CASSLVFGDSYEQYF. CDR3 sequence (DNA): TGTGCCAGCAGCTTAGTATTCGGGGACTCCTACGAGCAGTACTTC.